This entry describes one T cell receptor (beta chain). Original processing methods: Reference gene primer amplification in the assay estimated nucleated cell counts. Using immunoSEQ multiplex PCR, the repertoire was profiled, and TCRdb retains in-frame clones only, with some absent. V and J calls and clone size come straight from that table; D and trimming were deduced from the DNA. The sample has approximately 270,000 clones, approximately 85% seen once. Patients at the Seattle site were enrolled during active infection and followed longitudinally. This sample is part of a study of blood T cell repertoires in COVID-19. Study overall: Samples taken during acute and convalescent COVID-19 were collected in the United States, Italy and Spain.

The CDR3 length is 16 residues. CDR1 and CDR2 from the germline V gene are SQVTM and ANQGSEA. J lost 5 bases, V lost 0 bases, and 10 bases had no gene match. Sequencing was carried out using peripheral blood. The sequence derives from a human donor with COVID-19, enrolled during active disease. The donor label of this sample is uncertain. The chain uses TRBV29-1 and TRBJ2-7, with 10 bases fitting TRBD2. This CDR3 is CSVEDRPSGSFHEQYF. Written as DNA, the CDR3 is TGCAGCGTTGAAGATCGTCCTAGCGGGAGTTTCCACGAGCAGTACTTC.